These T cell receptor beta chains were read from a single sample in a study of response to subunit inactivated influenza vaccine. TCRdb processed the RT-PCR reads anew with MiXCR; each CDR3 protein has one entry. The profile shows a few hundred thousand distinct CDR3 sequences, 14% of them singletons. The starting material was PBMCs from blood, obtained 11 to 12 days after vaccination. The receptor set was obtained from a middle-aged man who received an inactivated influenza vaccine. Each CDR3 is given with its conserved first and last residue. A D gene is named only where the DNA matches it firmly. Expanded clones get a size class; other rows say once, few or many, or leave the size out.

v_call	d_call	j_call	clone_size	cdr3_nt	cdr3_aa
TRBV7-2	TRBD1	TRBJ1-1	few	TGTGCCAGCAGTTTCAGGCAGGGGGCCCGGGGGAACACTGAAGCTTTCTTT	CASSFRQGARGNTEAFF
TRBV16	-	TRBJ1-1	few	TGTGCCAGCAGCCAAGTACTGGTGGGCATGAACACTGAAGCTTTCTTT	CASSQVLVGMNTEAFF
TRBV4-3	-	TRBJ1-2	-	TGCGCCAGCAGCCAAGATGAGGGGCACTCCTGGGGTTACACCTTC	CASSQDEGHSWGYTF
TRBV29-1	-	TRBJ2-1	-	TGCAGCGTCGAACGAGGCGGGACCGCCACTTACAATGAGCAGTTCTTC	CSVERGGTATYNEQFF
TRBV4-2	TRBD1	TRBJ1-6	many	TGTGCCAGCAGCCCGGGACAGAGTAATTCACCCCTCCACTTT	CASSPGQSNSPLHF
TRBV10-3	TRBD1	TRBJ2-5	few	TGTGCCATCAGTGAACAGGGGGCGCCTGGAGAGACCCAGTACTTC	CAISEQGAPGETQYF
TRBV12-3/TRBV12-4	TRBD1	TRBJ2-7	few	TGTGCCAGCAGAACGTACAGGGGGACCCCCCCGTACGAGCAGTACTTC	CASRTYRGTPPYEQYF
TRBV10-3	-	TRBJ2-1	-	TGTGCCATCAGTGATCGTCTCAATGAGCAGTTCTTC	CAISDRLNEQFF
TRBV19	TRBD2	TRBJ2-1	-	TGTGCCAGTAGGGCGACTAGCGGGAGGATAAGGCCGGGGGAGCAGTTCTTC	CASRATSGRIRPGEQFF
TRBV5-1	-	TRBJ2-3	few	TGCGCCAGCAGCACGGGACACGGCACAGATACGCAGTATTTT	CASSTGHGTDTQYF
TRBV9	TRBD1	TRBJ2-3	-	TGTGCCAGCAGCGTCGAACCCGGGACAGGGGCAGATACGCAGTATTTT	CASSVEPGTGADTQYF
TRBV4-3	-	TRBJ2-2	-	TGCGCCAGCAGCCAAGATAAGCCAGGGCCTAACACCGGGGAGCTGTTTTTT	CASSQDKPGPNTGELFF
TRBV20-1	-	TRBJ2-1	few	TGCAGTGCTAGAGATATACAGGGAAGTGAGCAGTTCTTC	CSARDIQGSEQFF
TRBV29-1	-	TRBJ1-2	few	TGCAGCGTTGAAGTTGCAGGAGGCTACACCTTC	CSVEVAGGYTF
TRBV5-4	TRBD2	TRBJ2-3	once	TGTGCCAGCACCGACAGGCTAGCGGGATCAACAGATACGCAGTATTTT	CASTDRLAGSTDTQYF
TRBV5-1	TRBD1	TRBJ2-7	-	TGCGCCAGCAGCCACGGACAGGGGCGTTTGTACGAGCAGTACTTC	CASSHGQGRLYEQYF
TRBV27	-	TRBJ2-7	-	TGTGCCAGCAGTCAAAAGGCCTTGGGCCTCTACGAGCAGTACTTC	CASSQKALGLYEQYF
TRBV5-1	-	TRBJ2-5	few	TGCGCCAGCAGCTTGGGGCCGGGGAGCTCTCAAGAGACCCAGTACTTC	CASSLGPGSSQETQYF